One and the same sample provided the 2 T cell receptor beta chains below, sequenced in a study of beta chain features in type 1 diabetes. The investigators reverse transcribed all of the isolated RNA, so they sequenced expressed TCRB transcripts. Sequencing used immunoSEQ multiplex PCR; TCRdb keeps in-frame clones, though not all of them. The table has about 620,000 clones, 15% to 19% seen once. The specimen sequenced was naive CD4+ T cells from blood. Receptors were obtained from a man aged 18 to 30 in good health.

The CDR3 DNA is TGCGCCAGCAGCCTCGGACACGGGGTCCTCTTGGATGGCTACACCTTC. This translates into CASSLGHGVLLDGYTF. The rearrangement links TRBV5-1 to TRBJ1-2, with D maybe TRBD1 (5 bases). The V gene lost 4 bases and the J gene lost 6 bases, with 22 bases spanning the gap. Germline V gene data show CDR1 as SGHRS and CDR2 as YFSETQ. The CDR3 spans 16 residues.

This clone was seen a handful of times. J is TRBJ2-3 and V is TRBV23-1; D assignment may be TRBD1 or TRBD2 (6 bases each). TRBV23-1 is an ORF for which the function is uncertain. With 3 bases removed from V and 5 bases from J, the gap between germline ends came to 12 bases. This CDR3 region has 14 residues. CDR3 residues: CASSQARGGDTQYF. The CDR3 DNA sequence: TGCGCCAGCAGTCAGGCCAGGGGAGGAGATACGCAGTATTTT.